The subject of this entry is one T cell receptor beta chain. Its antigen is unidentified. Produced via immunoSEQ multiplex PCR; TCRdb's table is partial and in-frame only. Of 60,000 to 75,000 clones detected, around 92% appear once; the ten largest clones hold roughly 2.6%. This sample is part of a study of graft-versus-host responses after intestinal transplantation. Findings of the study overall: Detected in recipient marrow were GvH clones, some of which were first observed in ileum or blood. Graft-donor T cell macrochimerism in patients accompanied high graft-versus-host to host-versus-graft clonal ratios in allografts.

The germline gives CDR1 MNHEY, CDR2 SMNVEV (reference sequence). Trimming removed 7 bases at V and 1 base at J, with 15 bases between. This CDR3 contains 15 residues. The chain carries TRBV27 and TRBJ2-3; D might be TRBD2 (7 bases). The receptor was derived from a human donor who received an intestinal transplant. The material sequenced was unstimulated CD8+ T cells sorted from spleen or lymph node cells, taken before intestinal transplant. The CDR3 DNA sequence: TGTGCCAGCACCCAAGGGGGGGGCGGCACAGATACGCAGTATTTT. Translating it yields CASTQGGGGTDTQYF.